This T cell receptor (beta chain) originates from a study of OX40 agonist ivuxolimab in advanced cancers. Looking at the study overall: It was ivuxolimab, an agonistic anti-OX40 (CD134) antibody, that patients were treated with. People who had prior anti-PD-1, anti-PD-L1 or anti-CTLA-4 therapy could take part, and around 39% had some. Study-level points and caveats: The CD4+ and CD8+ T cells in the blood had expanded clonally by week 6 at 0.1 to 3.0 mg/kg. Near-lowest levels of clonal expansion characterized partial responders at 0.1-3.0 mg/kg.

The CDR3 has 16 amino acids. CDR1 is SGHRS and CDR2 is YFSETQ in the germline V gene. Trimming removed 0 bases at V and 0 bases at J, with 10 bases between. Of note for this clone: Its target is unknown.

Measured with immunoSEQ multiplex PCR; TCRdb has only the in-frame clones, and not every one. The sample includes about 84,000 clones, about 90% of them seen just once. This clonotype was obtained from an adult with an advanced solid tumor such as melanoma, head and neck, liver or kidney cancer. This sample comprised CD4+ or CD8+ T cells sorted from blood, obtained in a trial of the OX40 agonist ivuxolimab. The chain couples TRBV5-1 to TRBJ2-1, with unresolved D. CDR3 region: CASSLERPGSYNEQFF. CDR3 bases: TGCGCCAGCAGCTTGGAAAGGCCTGGCTCCTACAATGAGCAGTTCTTC.